This entry lists 5 T cell receptor beta chains sequenced from one sample in a study of shared clonotypes between healthy human individuals. Libraries were prepared by immunoSEQ multiplex PCR; TCRdb keeps only in-frame clonotypes and omits some of them. The sample holds 550,000 to 850,000 clones, roughly 70% seen once. The sample consisted of memory CD4+ T cells sorted from blood. The sample's subset: CD45RA-negative fraction. All receptors come from a woman aged 25-40 years in good health.

The V call is TRBV6-5, the J call TRBJ2-3, with D unresolved. CDR3 length: 15 amino acids. Germline CDR1 and CDR2: MNHEY and SVGAGI. Trimming shortened V by 6 bases and J by 4 bases, and 17 bases separated the two germline ends. The CDR3 here is CASSQVEQYADTQYF. The CDR3 nucleotides read TGTGCCAGCAGCCAGGTGGAGCAATACGCAGATACGCAGTATTTT.

V gene TRBV2 combines with J gene TRBJ2-7; D may be TRBD1 (5 bases). This CDR3 is built from 12 residues. Germline-derived CDR1 and CDR2 are SNHLY and FYNNEI. Trimming left V 8 bases short and J 7 bases short, with 15 bases between. CDR3 amino acids: CASLGPGKEQYF. In DNA form, the CDR3 reads TGTGCCAGCCTCGGTCCAGGGAAAGAGCAGTACTTC.

About this clone itself: It is unclear where the CDR3 begins or ends on the DNA, so no DNA is shown, and the CDR3 is as TCRdb lists it. The V call is TRBV28, the J call TRBJ2-4. The CDR3 extends over 16 residues, inclusive of both ends. Germline V gene data show CDR1 as MDHEN and CDR2 as SYDVKM. This CDR3 reads CASSSSTELAKNIQYF.

This rearrangement joins TRBV5-1 to TRBJ1-2, with D maybe TRBD1 (5 bases). The germline gives CDR1 SGHRS, CDR2 YFSETQ. The CDR3 contains 15 residues. With 2 bases removed from V and 3 bases from J, the gap between germline ends came to 14 bases. CDR3 DNA: TGCGCCAGCAGCTTTTCAGGGATAGAAGACTATGGCTACACCTTC. It codes for CASSFSGIEDYGYTF.

The rearrangement links TRBV11-2 to TRBJ2-3; tentative D call: TRBD1 (6 bases). The CDR3 length is 18 residues. Germline CDR1 and CDR2: SGHAT and FQNNGV. V was cut by 5 bases and J by 2 bases, with 23 bases left in between. The chain's CDR3 is CASSPARGQPYPTDTQYF. CDR3 nucleotides: TGTGCCAGCAGCCCCGCCCGTGGACAGCCCTACCCCACAGATACGCAGTATTTT.